Each of the 17 T cell receptor beta chains below was sequenced from the same sample in a study of T cells in Graves' hyperthyroidism and ophthalmopathy. TCR beta CDR3 region amplification was performed from RNA transcripts. Carried out on the TCR CDR3, a first-round RT-PCR used the HTBI primer set. TCRdb re-analysed the multiplex PCR reads in MiXCR, keeping a single row per CDR3 protein. The sample records about 540,000 distinct CDR3 sequences, just over 45% being singletons. The sample taken for sequencing was peripheral blood or thyroid tissue (not recorded which). These TCRs come from a woman younger than 35 with Graves' hyperthyroidism.

The chain links TRBV27 to TRBJ1-5; weak D call: TRBD1 (6 bases). CDR1 MNHEY and CDR2 SMNVEV come from the germline V gene (reference sequence). The CDR3 is made up of 15 amino acids. V lost 6 bases to trimming and J lost 5 bases, with 17 bases between them. The CDR3: CASSGDTGYDQPQHF. In DNA form, the CDR3 reads TGTGCCAGCAGCGGGGACACAGGCTACGATCAGCCCCAGCATTTT.

This clonotype showed up many times. J is TRBJ2-5 and V is TRBV24-1; no clear D. Germline V gene sequence: CDR1 KGHDR, CDR2 SFDVKD. V was cut by 2 bases and J by 1 base, with 4 bases left in between. The CDR3 is 13 residues long. The CDR3 loop is CATSDWLQETQYF. The CDR3 bases are TGTGCCACCAGTGATTGGCTCCAAGAGACCCAGTACTTC.

The chain carries TRBV7-2 and TRBJ2-7; D might be TRBD2 (5 bases). This CDR3 has 14 residues. The germline gives CDR1 SGHTA, CDR2 FQGNSA. V shed 3 bases and J shed 1 base, with 10 bases lying between them. The CDR3 loop reads CASSFHTGSYEQYF. The CDR3 coding sequence is TGTGCCAGCAGCTTCCACACGGGATCCTACGAGCAGTACTTC.

In this sample, this clonotype turned up many times. The rearrangement uses TRBV15 and TRBJ2-5; D call uncertain. Trimming took 0 bases from V and 2 from J, leaving 13 bases between them. CDR1 and CDR2 (germline): LNHNV, YYDKDF (reference sequence). This CDR3 is 16 amino acids long. CDR3 sequence (DNA): TGTGCCACCAGCAGAGATGAAGGCGGAACGCAAGAGACCCAGTACTTC. Protein: CATSRDEGGTQETQYF.

This sequence joins TRBV29-1 and TRBJ1-1; a weak D match, TRBD1 (6 bases). Germline-derived CDR1 and CDR2 are SQVTM and ANQGSEA. This CDR3 spans 12 amino acids. The V and J ends lost 7 bases and 3 bases respectively, with 12 bases between them. DNA of the CDR3: TGCAGCGCCTGGGGGCGGGACACTGAAGCTTTCTTT. Residues: CSAWGRDTEAFF.

This sequence joins TRBV29-1 and TRBJ2-7; a weak D match, TRBD2 (6 bases). This CDR3 spans 14 amino acids. Germline V gene sequence: CDR1 SQVTM, CDR2 ANQGSEA. The V end was cut by 4 bases, the J end by 1 base, with 14 bases between. The CDR3: CSVVGAGLSYEQYF. In DNA form, the CDR3 reads TGCAGCGTTGTAGGTGCGGGGCTTTCCTACGAGCAGTACTTC.

This sequence joins TRBV11-2 and TRBJ1-6, with 9 bases identical to TRBD1. With 5 bases clipped from V and 1 base from J, the junction kept 9 bases outside the gene matches. This CDR3 spans 18 amino acids. Per the germline V gene, CDR1 is SGHAT and CDR2 is FQNNGV. Written as DNA, the CDR3 is TGTGCCAGCAGCCGGACGACAGGGGGTTGGTCCTATAATTCACCCCTCCACTTT. The encoded protein is CASSRTTGGWSYNSPLHF.

With regard to this clonotype: This sequence may be a read error, since a much larger clone differs from it by one base. This chain connects TRBV24-1 to TRBJ1-1, with unresolved D. The CDR3 is made up of 16 amino acids. Germline V lookup: CDR1 KGHDR, CDR2 SFDVKD. The CDR3 DNA sequence: TGTGCCAGCAGTGATTTGCGGGCACCCATGAACACTGAAGCTTTCTTT. Translating gives CASSDLRAPMNTEAFF.

Turning to this clonotype: It may be a read error: a sequence one base away is much more abundant. The chain couples TRBV6-5 to TRBJ2-7, with D possibly matching TRBD2 (5 bases). The CDR3 totals 15 residues. The germline V gene encodes CDR1 MNHEY and CDR2 SVGAGI. CDR3 sequence: CAISYPQGSSYEQYF. CDR3 nucleotides: TGTGCCATCAGTTACCCCCAAGGGAGCTCCTACGAGCAGTACTTC.

In the case of this clonotype: The germline gene is not matched at one end of the junction; a read error may be the cause. The genes are TRBV25-1 and TRBJ2-7; no clear D. From germline, CDR1 is MGHDK and CDR2 SYGVNS. The CDR3 totals 15 residues. CDR3 amino acids: CASSPEGSGSYGQYF. Here the CDR3 DNA reads TGTGCCAGCTCACCCGAAGGAAGTGGGTCCTACGGGCAGTACTTC.

With respect to this clonotype: A much larger clonotype is one base distant, so this may be a read error. The gene calls are TRBV25-1 and TRBJ1-2; D perhaps matches TRBD1 (6 bases). The CDR3 has 12 residues. V was pared by 8 bases and J by 0 bases, with 7 bases between. Germline V gene lookup returns CDR1 MGHDK and CDR2 SYGVNS. DNA of the CDR3: TGTGCCAGCCGGGACACTAACTATGGCTACACCTTC. Residues: CASRDTNYGYTF.

Only a few counts were recorded for this clonotype. V gene TRBV20-1 combines with J gene TRBJ1-5; 8 nucleotides agree with TRBD1. The germline V gene has CDR1 DFQATT and CDR2 SNEGSKA (reference sequence). With V trimmed by 6 bases and J by 4 bases, 8 bases remained unmatched. The CDR3 loop spans 14 amino acids. CDR3 DNA sequence: TGCAGTGCCCAAATAGACAGGGGAAATCAGCCCCAGCATTTT. Its protein is CSAQIDRGNQPQHF.

The V gene is TRBV12-3 or TRBV12-4, the J gene TRBJ1-1; D remains unclear. Trimming left V 6 bases short and J 1 base short, with 15 bases between. The CDR3 sequence is 15 residues long. CDR3 sequence reads: CASRYVAGKNTEAFF. CDR3 nucleotides: TGTGCCAGCAGGTACGTCGCGGGGAAGAACACTGAAGCTTTCTTT.

The chain carries TRBV11-1 and TRBJ1-1; the D gene is possibly TRBD1 (6 bases). Trimming took 8 bases from V and 5 from J, leaving 18 bases between them. The CDR3 has 14 amino acids. Germline V lookup: CDR1 SGHAT, CDR2 FQDESV (reference sequence). The CDR3 loop reads CASSPAGAQTEAFF. CDR3 sequence (DNA): TGTGCCAGCTCACCGGCGGGGGCGCAAACTGAAGCTTTCTTT.

The chain uses TRBV7-2 and TRBJ2-5; 12 bases are a match to TRBD2. The germline V gene encodes CDR1 SGHTA and CDR2 FQGNSA. The CDR3 has 15 amino acids. Trimming at V came to 4 bases and at J to 4 bases, leaving 4 bases not matched to a gene. CDR3 sequence reads: CASSYLAGGPETQYF. CDR3 DNA sequence: TGTGCCAGCAGCTACCTAGCGGGAGGGCCAGAGACCCAGTACTTC. Full variable domain (rest looked up from reference TRBV7-2 and TRBJ2-5): GAGVSQSPSNKVTEKGKDVELRCDPISGHTALYWYRQSLGQGLEFLIYFQGNSAPDKSGLPSDRFSAERTGGSVSTLTIQRTQQEDSAVYLCASSYLAGGPETQYFGPGTRLLVL.

The chain recombines TRBV7-3 with TRBJ2-2; D remains ambiguous. Germline lookup yields CDR1 SGHTA and CDR2 FQGTGA. The CDR3 extends over 16 amino acids. V was cut by 0 bases and J by 4 bases, with 12 bases left in between. The CDR3 region is CASSLTSDPGTGELFF. The CDR3 coding sequence is TGTGCCAGCAGCTTAACGTCAGATCCGGGCACCGGGGAGCTGTTTTTT. The variable domain in full, completed from reference TRBV7-3 and TRBJ2-2, reads GAGVSQTPSNKVTEKGKYVELRCDPISGHTALYWYRQSLGQGPEFLIYFQGTGAADDSGLPNDRFFAVRPEGSVSTLKIQRTERGDSAVYLCASSLTSDPGTGELFFGEGSRLTVL.

This clonotype appeared many times. This chain joins TRBV2 and TRBJ1-4, with D uncertain. The CDR3 is 11 amino acids. CDR1 and CDR2 from the germline V gene are SNHLY and FYNNEI. Trimming removed 6 bases at V and 8 bases at J, with 7 bases between. CDR3 DNA sequence: TGTGCCAGCAGGGTTGGCGAAAAACTGTTTTTT. Translation: CASRVGEKLFF.